The 21 T cell receptor beta chains below were found in one sample sequenced in a study of shared clonotypes between healthy human individuals. Sequencing used immunoSEQ multiplex PCR; TCRdb keeps in-frame clones, though not all of them. Among some 1.5 million clones, approximately 97% were seen once, and the ten largest hold over 1%. Sequences were obtained from naive CD4+ T cells sorted from blood. The subset denotes: CD45RA+ positively selected. Receptors were obtained from a young man in good health.

The chain's CDR3 is CASSLASAGGLGGYTF. CDR3 DNA sequence: TGTGCCAGCAGCTTAGCTTCGGCAGGGGGTTTAGGGGGCTACACCTTC. The chain links TRBV7-2 to TRBJ1-2, with 7 positions matching TRBD1. V gave up 0 bases and J gave up 8 bases; unmatched junction bases: 12. Germline values: CDR1 SGHTA, CDR2 FQGNSA. The CDR3 has 16 amino acids.

This clone showed up just once. This sequence joins TRBV6-1 and TRBJ2-7; TRBD2 agrees at 11 bases. V shed 5 bases, J shed 2 bases, and the junction held 2 bases outside the gene matches. CDR1 and CDR2 from the germline V gene are MNHNS and SASEGT. The CDR3 length is 14 residues. The chain's CDR3 is CASSHSGRAYEQYF. The CDR3 nucleotides read TGTGCCAGCAGTCATAGCGGGAGGGCCTACGAGCAGTACTTC.

The chain is built from TRBV28 and TRBJ1-4, with D maybe TRBD1 (6 bases). The V and J ends lost 8 bases and 2 bases respectively, with 21 bases between them. Germline assignment: CDR1 MDHEN and CDR2 SYDVKM. The CDR3 runs to 17 residues. Here the CDR3 reads CASVTWTEDVTNEKLFF. The CDR3 DNA reads as TGTGCCAGCGTAACTTGGACAGAGGACGTGACTAATGAAAAACTGTTTTTT.

The V gene is TRBV7-9, the J gene TRBJ1-5, with D possibly TRBD1 on 6 matching bases. The CDR3 is made up of 14 amino acids. CDR1 and CDR2 (germline): SEHNR, FQNEAQ (reference sequence). Trimming stripped 5 bases from V and 3 bases from J, with 11 bases between. The CDR3 here is CASSGTQVNQPQHF. CDR3 DNA: TGTGCCAGCAGCGGGACACAGGTCAATCAGCCCCAGCATTTT.

The chain recombines TRBV9 with TRBJ2-5; TRBD1 matches at 9 bases. The CDR3 runs 16 residues. The trim removed 3 bases at V and 5 bases at J, leaving 11 bases unmatched. Germline V gene sequence: CDR1 SGDLS, CDR2 YYNGEE. The CDR3 region has the DNA TGTGCCAGCAGCGCGCTCGACGGGACAGGGAGGGAGACCCAGTACTTC. Residues: CASSALDGTGRETQYF.

V and J are TRBV28 and TRBJ1-1; D call uncertain. Germline loops: CDR1 MDHEN, CDR2 SYDVKM. The CDR3 has 10 amino acids. With 7 bases removed from V and 3 bases from J, the gap between germline ends came to 3 bases. The CDR3 spells CASIHTEAFF. Here the CDR3 DNA reads TGTGCCAGCATCCACACTGAAGCTTTCTTT.

Comment on this clone: This sample also contains other DNA sequences that code for the same CDR3. The chain couples TRBV19 to TRBJ2-5; possibly TRBD1 or TRBD2 for D (5 bases each). The CDR3 length is 14 residues. Trimming removed 2 bases from V and 5 bases from J, with 12 bases in between. In germline, CDR1 is LNHDA, CDR2 SQIVND (reference sequence). The CDR3 sequence: CASSIRGPGETQYF. DNA of the CDR3: TGTGCCAGTAGTATACGGGGCCCTGGGGAGACCCAGTACTTC.

Of note for this clone: This may be a read error: a much more frequent sequence differs by one nucleotide. This chain uses TRBV7-9 with TRBJ2-5; D gene ambiguous. V lost 5 bases to trimming and J lost 5 bases, with 6 bases between them. The germline CDR1 and CDR2 sequences are SEHNR and FQNEAQ (reference sequence). This CDR3 contains 11 residues. CDR3 in DNA: TGTGCCAGCAGCGTAGTGGAGACCCAGTACTTC. Protein product: CASSVVETQYF. The full variable domain, completed using reference TRBV7-9 and TRBJ2-5, is DTGVSQNPRHKITKRGQNVTFRCDPISEHNRLYWYRQTLGQGPEFLTYFQNEAQLEKSRLLSDRFSAERPKGSFSTLEIQRTEQGDSAMYLCASSVVETQYFGPGTRLLVL.

The genes are TRBV5-1 and TRBJ2-1; 15 positions agree with TRBD2. The V segment lost 4 bases and the J segment 8 bases; nucleotides outside the gene matches: 7. The CDR3 is made up of 16 amino acids. CDR1 is SGHRS and CDR2 is YFSETQ in the germline V gene. CDR3 region: CASSHGTSGGLDEQFF. The CDR3 coding sequence is TGCGCCAGCAGCCACGGGACTAGCGGGGGGCTCGATGAGCAGTTCTTC.

The chain employs TRBV6-1 and TRBJ2-7; D is tentatively TRBD1 or TRBD2 (5 bases each). CDR1 is MNHNS, CDR2 SASEGT, per germline. This CDR3 is 15 amino acids long. Deletions cut 0 bases from V and 3 bases from J, with 12 bases between. The CDR3 bases are TGTGCCAGCAGTGAAGCCGGGGCAGGCCTCTACGAGCAGTACTTC. Translated: CASSEAGAGLYEQYF.

The chain uses TRBV15 and TRBJ2-6; no clear D gene. Trimming pared 0 bases from V and 1 base from J, leaving 10 bases between. The CDR3 consists of 17 residues. Germline V CDR1 and CDR2: LNHNV, YYDKDF (reference sequence). CDR3 residues: CATSRDPWLSGANVLTF. The DNA for the CDR3 is TGTGCCACCAGCAGAGATCCTTGGCTTTCTGGGGCCAACGTCCTGACTTTC.

The chain carries TRBV7-9 and TRBJ1-1; D gene uncertain. CDR1 is SEHNR and CDR2 is FQNEAQ in the germline V gene (reference sequence). This CDR3 comprises 14 residues. The V end lost 1 base, the J end lost 1 base, and 7 bases lay between the germline ends. CDR3 coding DNA: TGTGCCAGCAGCTTAGAAGCAAGGAACACTGAAGCTTTCTTT. It codes for CASSLEARNTEAFF.

V gene TRBV18 combines with J gene TRBJ2-3; 9 bases align to TRBD1. The CDR3 consists of 15 residues. The germline gives CDR1 KGHSH, CDR2 LQKENI. After removal of 6 bases from V and 5 bases from J, the junction contained 9 bases not matched to a gene. The CDR3 loop reads CASSPRDRVIDTQYF. The CDR3 nucleotides read TGTGCCAGCTCCCCTCGGGACAGGGTCATAGATACGCAGTATTTT.

This chain joins TRBV6-4 and TRBJ1-1, with D unclear. In germline, CDR1 is MRHNA, CDR2 SNTAGT. Trimming took off 0 bases at V and 5 bases at J, with 10 bases between the two ends. The CDR3 extends over 14 amino acids. In nucleotides, the CDR3 is TGTGCCAGCAGTGACTCAGCCGCGGGGACTGAAGCTTTCTTT. Its protein is CASSDSAAGTEAFF.

J is TRBJ1-1 and V is TRBV5-1, with TRBD1 matching 8 bases. The germline CDR1 and CDR2 sequences are SGHRS and YFSETQ. CDR3 length: 17 residues. The V and J ends lost 3 bases and 0 bases, in that order; junction bases with no gene match: 10. The CDR3 sequence is CASSSTLGDRMNTEAFF. DNA of the CDR3: TGCGCCAGCAGCTCGACCCTCGGGGACAGGATGAACACTGAAGCTTTCTTT.

This chain connects TRBV2 to TRBJ2-1; D perhaps matches TRBD1 (5 bases). Per the germline V gene, CDR1 is SNHLY and CDR2 is FYNNEI. The CDR3 runs 14 residues. V lost 6 bases, J lost 0 bases, and 9 bases lay in between. CDR3 DNA: TGTGCCAGCAGCCAAGACAGCTCCTACAATGAGCAGTTCTTC. Translation gives CASSQDSSYNEQFF.

The CDR3 loop is CASSSRKLTGEQYF. The CDR3 nucleotides read TGTGCCAGCAGCTCTCGAAAGCTTACGGGCGAGCAGTACTTC. The chain recombines TRBV11-2 with TRBJ2-7; D is unresolved. V lost 4 bases, J lost 6 bases, and 16 bases lay in between. The CDR3 is made up of 14 amino acids. The germline gives CDR1 SGHAT, CDR2 FQNNGV.

The gene calls are TRBV28 and TRBJ1-5; 7 nucleotides align to TRBD1. CDR3 length: 19 amino acids. Germline lookup yields CDR1 MDHEN and CDR2 SYDVKM. After removal of 5 bases from V and 0 bases from J, the junction contained 16 bases not matched to a gene. CDR3 bases: TGTGCCAGCAGTGCCCCGTTCCGGGACAGCCTTTATAGCAATCAGCCCCAGCATTTT. Amino acids: CASSAPFRDSLYSNQPQHF.

The V call is TRBV7-9, the J call TRBJ2-2, with 7 positions matching TRBD1. Germline loops: CDR1 SEHNR, CDR2 FQNEAQ (reference sequence). The CDR3 sequence is 14 residues long. The V and J ends lost 2 bases and 8 bases, in that order; junction bases with no gene match: 5. The CDR3 DNA reads TGTGCCAGCAGCTTATTCACAGGGGCTGGGGAGCTGTTTTTT. Encoded protein: CASSLFTGAGELFF.

V usage is TRBV7-9 and J usage is TRBJ1-1; 7 bases agree with TRBD1. Germline values: CDR1 SEHNR, CDR2 FQNEAQ (reference sequence). The CDR3 has 13 amino acids. V lost 5 bases, J lost 5 bases, and 5 bases stayed unmatched. CDR3 protein: CASSGRQGTEAFF. For the CDR3, the DNA is TGTGCCAGCAGCGGGCGACAGGGTACTGAAGCTTTCTTT. Full variable domain (outside the CDR3, taken from reference TRBV7-9 and TRBJ1-1): DTGVSQNPRHKITKRGQNVTFRCDPISEHNRLYWYRQTLGQGPEFLTYFQNEAQLEKSRLLSDRFSAERPKGSFSTLEIQRTEQGDSAMYLCASSGRQGTEAFFGQGTRLTVV.

The chain employs TRBV10-3 and TRBJ1-3; D is ambiguous. Looked up from germline, CDR1 is ENHRY and CDR2 is SYGVKD. V was cut by 3 bases and J by 4 bases, with 1 base left in between. The CDR3 runs to 11 residues. Here the CDR3 reads CAISDGNTIYF. In DNA, the CDR3 is TGTGCCATCAGTGACGGAAACACCATATATTTT.